The 28 T cell receptor beta chains below come from one sample, sequenced in a study of blood T cell repertoires in COVID-19. Only in-frame clones appear in the TCRdb table, and some are missing; sequencing was by immunoSEQ multiplex PCR. The sample contains fewer than 250,000 clones, around four fifths of which appear only once. Specimen: peripheral blood. All receptors come from an older woman with active or convalescent COVID-19.

This chain links TRBV19 with TRBJ2-1; possibly TRBD2 for D (5 bases). Germline CDR1 reads LNHDA; CDR2 reads SQIVND (reference sequence). The CDR3 loop spans 16 amino acids. The germline V and J ends were trimmed by 1 base and 0 bases, with 10 bases remaining between them. The CDR3 here is CASSIVGSSSYNEQFF. The CDR3, as DNA: TGTGCCAGTAGTATAGTAGGGAGTAGCTCCTACAATGAGCAGTTCTTC. Combining the CDR3 with reference TRBV19 and TRBJ2-1 gives the whole variable domain DGGITQSPKYLFRKEGQNVTLSCEQNLNHDAMYWYRQDPGQGLRLIYYSQIVNDFQKGDIAEGYSVSREKKESFPLTVTSAQKNPTAFYLCASSIVGSSSYNEQFFGPGTRLTVL.

The chain carries TRBV20-1 and TRBJ1-1; no reliable D call. Germline V CDR1 and CDR2: DFQATT, SNEGSKA (reference sequence). V shed 5 bases and J shed 6 bases, with 10 bases lying between them. The CDR3 runs 11 residues. CDR3 sequence (DNA): TGCAGTGCTTACGACTCCCCTGAAGCTTTCTTT. Amino acid sequence: CSAYDSPEAFF.

The V and J genes are TRBV4-1 and TRBJ1-3; a possible D gene is TRBD1 (5 bases). Germline CDR1 and CDR2: MGHRA and YSYEKL. The germline V and J ends were trimmed by 0 bases and 2 bases, with 11 bases remaining between them. The CDR3 loop spans 16 amino acids. The CDR3 protein is CASSQDFKGPGNTIYF. The DNA of the CDR3 is TGCGCCAGCAGCCAAGATTTTAAGGGGCCTGGAAACACCATATATTTT.

The chain carries TRBV19 and TRBJ2-3; 7 bases agree with TRBD1. V lost 4 bases and J lost 4; bases outside the gene matches: 2. CDR1 and CDR2 from the germline V gene are LNHDA and SQIVND (reference sequence). This CDR3 is built from 13 residues. The chain's CDR3 is CASSNRGSDTQYF. The CDR3 DNA reads TGTGCCAGTAGTAACAGGGGATCAGATACGCAGTATTTT.

The chain joins TRBV4-2 to TRBJ2-2, with 9 bases identical to TRBD2. Germline V CDR1 and CDR2: LGHNA, YNFKEQ. Unmatched junction bases numbered 8, after V lost 6 bases and J lost 6 bases. This CDR3 region has 15 residues. The CDR3 loop is CASRGLAGIAGELFF. In DNA, the CDR3 is TGTGCCAGCAGGGGGCTAGCGGGGATCGCCGGGGAGCTGTTTTTT.

The chain links TRBV5-6 to TRBJ2-7, with D maybe TRBD1 (5 bases). This CDR3 spans 16 amino acids. Germline V gives CDR1 SGHDT, CDR2 YYEEEE. With 1 base removed from V and 6 bases from J, the gap between germline ends came to 20 bases. This CDR3 is CASSLSPPRAEREQYF. For the CDR3, the DNA is TGTGCCAGCAGCTTGTCCCCCCCCAGGGCGGAACGCGAGCAGTACTTC.

The chain recombines TRBV19 with TRBJ1-5, with D possibly TRBD1 on 6 matching bases. V was shortened by 0 bases and J by 2 bases, with 17 bases between the two germline ends. Germline CDR1 LNHDA, CDR2 SQIVND (reference sequence). The CDR3 extends over 18 amino acids. This CDR3 is CASSIDRWDILRNQPQHF. The CDR3 DNA is TGTGCCAGTAGTATAGATCGTTGGGACATCCTCCGCAATCAGCCCCAGCATTTT. Based on the CDR3 plus reference TRBV19 and TRBJ1-5, the full variable domain is DGGITQSPKYLFRKEGQNVTLSCEQNLNHDAMYWYRQDPGQGLRLIYYSQIVNDFQKGDIAEGYSVSREKKESFPLTVTSAQKNPTAFYLCASSIDRWDILRNQPQHFGDGTRLSIL.

This chain uses TRBV10-3 with TRBJ2-3, with 11 bases fitting TRBD2. Germline trimming cut 6 bases from V and 3 bases from J; bases unmatched to any gene: 5. This CDR3 has 15 amino acids. Germline V CDR1 and CDR2: ENHRY, SYGVKD. The CDR3, as DNA: TGTGCCATCAGGACTAGCGGGATCTATACAGATACGCAGTATTTT. Its protein is CAIRTSGIYTDTQYF.

The V and J genes are TRBV18 and TRBJ2-7; 10 nucleotides agree with TRBD1. J lost 6 bases, V lost 3 bases, and 11 bases had no gene match. The germline CDR1 and CDR2 sequences are KGHSH and LQKENI. This CDR3 region has 16 residues. The CDR3 coding sequence is TGTGCCAGCTCACCCTCCCCGGGACAGGGGACGGGCGAGCAGTACTTC. The encoded protein is CASSPSPGQGTGEQYF. The entire variable domain, with the rest obtained from reference TRBV18 and TRBJ2-7, is as follows: NAGVMQNPRHLVRRRGQEARLRCSPMKGHSHVYWYRQLPEEGLKFMVYLQKENIIDESGMPKERFSAEFPKEGPSILRIQQVVRGDSAAYFCASSPSPGQGTGEQYFGPGTRLTVT.

The CDR3 loop is CASSIGTGETGELFF. CDR3 DNA sequence: TGTGCCAGCAGCATCGGGACAGGGGAGACCGGGGAGCTGTTTTTT. The chain joins TRBV5-8 to TRBJ2-2, with 10 bases identical to TRBD1. The CDR3 spans 15 residues. J lost 5 bases, V lost 4 bases, and 5 bases had no gene match. Germline V gene data show CDR1 as SGHTS and CDR2 as YDEGEE.

The CDR3 is CASSQGPPTSGSYNEQFF. CDR3 DNA: TGCGCCAGCAGCCAAGGTCCCCCTACTAGCGGCTCCTACAATGAGCAGTTCTTC. The V and J genes are TRBV4-1 and TRBJ2-1; 8 positions match TRBD2. The CDR3 contains 18 residues. CDR1 and CDR2 (germline): MGHRA, YSYEKL. V lost 1 base and J lost 0; bases outside the gene matches: 8.

Concerning this clone: Compared with germline, one end of the junction differs, possibly owing to a read error. The chain links TRBV2 to TRBJ2-1, with 9 nucleotides matching TRBD2. There are 14 residues in the CDR3. Germline V lookup: CDR1 SNHLY, CDR2 FYNNEI. For the CDR3, the DNA is TGTGCCAGCAGGGAAGTAGCGGGAGTACATGAGCAGTTCTTC. Its protein is CASREVAGVHEQFF.

This clone was counted once. The gene calls are TRBV18 and TRBJ2-3, with D maybe TRBD2 (5 bases). There are 13 residues in the CDR3. Trimming removed 3 bases at V and 2 bases at J, with 6 bases between. From germline, CDR1 is KGHSH and CDR2 LQKENI. The CDR3: CASSPRVTDTQYF. CDR3 nucleotide sequence: TGTGCCAGCTCACCGAGGGTCACAGATACGCAGTATTTT. The full variable domain, completed using reference TRBV18 and TRBJ2-3, is NAGVMQNPRHLVRRRGQEARLRCSPMKGHSHVYWYRQLPEEGLKFMVYLQKENIIDESGMPKERFSAEFPKEGPSILRIQQVVRGDSAAYFCASSPRVTDTQYFGPGTRLTVL.

This chain connects TRBV11-2 to TRBJ2-6; D gene uncertain. The V gene's germline CDR1 is SGHAT and CDR2 FQNNGV. The CDR3 is made up of 17 amino acids. The ends were cut back, 5 bases at V and 0 bases at J, with 14 bases in the middle. CDR3 sequence: CASSITRGISGANVLTF. DNA for the CDR3: TGTGCCAGCAGCATAACTCGCGGTATCTCTGGGGCCAACGTCCTGACTTTC. Based on the CDR3 plus reference TRBV11-2 and TRBJ2-6, the full variable domain is EAGVAQSPRYKIIEKRQSVAFWCNPISGHATLYWYQQILGQGPKLLIQFQNNGVVDDSQLPKDRFSAERLKGVDSTLKIQPAKLEDSAVYLCASSITRGISGANVLTFGAGSRLTVL.

This clone has just a few counts. The chain uses TRBV28 and TRBJ1-1; D is undetermined. The CDR3 is made up of 11 amino acids. The V end was cut by 1 base, the J end by 7 bases, with 4 bases between. Germline CDR1 is MDHEN and CDR2 is SYDVKM. Here the CDR3 reads CASSLLYEAFF. The CDR3 region has the DNA TGTGCCAGCAGTTTATTGTATGAAGCTTTCTTT.

The chain links TRBV5-6 to TRBJ1-4; tentative D call: TRBD1 (6 bases). Trimming shortened V by 4 bases and J by 0 bases, and 13 bases separated the two germline ends. Germline assignment: CDR1 SGHDT and CDR2 YYEEEE. This CDR3 has 16 amino acids. The CDR3 bases are TGTGCCAGCAGCCCCGGGACACGTGCAACTAATGAAAAACTGTTTTTT. Translation gives CASSPGTRATNEKLFF.

The genes are TRBV5-4 and TRBJ2-1; the match to TRBD2 covers 8 bases. This CDR3 contains 15 residues. V lost 3 bases, J lost 6 bases, and 8 bases stayed unmatched. Germline V gene data show CDR1 as SGHNT and CDR2 as YYREEE (reference sequence). CDR3 protein: CASSSGTSRGNEQFF. CDR3 nucleotides: TGTGCCAGCAGCTCTGGGACTAGTCGAGGCAATGAGCAGTTCTTC.

The chain has TRBV5-1 and TRBJ2-4, with D hard to call. Looked up from germline, CDR1 is SGHRS and CDR2 is YFSETQ. Trimming removed 0 bases at V and 5 bases at J, with 6 bases between. The CDR3 totals 13 residues. CDR3 loop: CASSLGQENIQYF. As DNA, the CDR3 is TGCGCCAGCAGCTTGGGCCAGGAAAACATTCAGTACTTC.

This chain uses TRBV30 with TRBJ1-5; maybe TRBD1 (5 bases). The CDR3 consists of 16 residues. The V gene's germline CDR1 is GTSNPN and CDR2 SVGIG (reference sequence). Trimming removed 1 base from V and 4 bases from J, with 17 bases in between. CDR3 in DNA: TGTGCCTGGAGTGAATGGGCAGGGAGGGAGAATCAGCCCCAGCATTTT. Protein: CAWSEWAGRENQPQHF.

Only a few counts were recorded for this clone. The V and J genes are TRBV29-1 and TRBJ2-5; a possible D gene is TRBD1 (6 bases). V gave up 3 bases and J gave up 3 bases, with 17 bases separating them. CDR3 length equals 15 residues. Germline V lookup: CDR1 SQVTM, CDR2 ANQGSEA. Written as DNA, the CDR3 is TGCAGCGTTGATATGGGGGCACATGGAGAAGAGACCCAGTACTTC. It specifies CSVDMGAHGEETQYF.

For the CDR3, the DNA is TGTGCCAGCAGGCCCGGACAGGGGAGGGCTGGGGCCAACGTCCTGACTTTC. This gives the protein CASRPGQGRAGANVLTF. The chain uses TRBV27 and TRBJ2-6, with 9 bases identical to TRBD1. The germline gives CDR1 MNHEY, CDR2 SMNVEV (reference sequence). The CDR3 has 17 residues. V lost 6 bases to trimming and J lost 2 bases; unmatched junction nucleotides: 8. The full variable domain, its missing parts supplied by reference TRBV27 and TRBJ2-6, is EAQVTQNPRYLITVTGKKLTVTCSQNMNHEYMSWYRQDPGLGLRQIYYSMNVEVTDKGDVPEGYKVSRKEKRNFPLILESPSPNQTSLYFCASRPGQGRAGANVLTFGAGSRLTVL.

The chain recombines TRBV28 with TRBJ1-1; D may be TRBD1 (6 bases). Germline loops: CDR1 MDHEN, CDR2 SYDVKM. Trimming removed 5 bases at V and 5 bases at J, with 12 bases between. This CDR3 comprises 13 residues. CDR3 nucleotides: TGTGCCAGCAGTATCCCAGGGGAAACTGAAGCTTTCTTT. Protein sequence: CASSIPGETEAFF.

This clone was seen a single time. This chain connects TRBV4-2 to TRBJ2-3, with D maybe TRBD2 (6 bases). Germline CDR1 and CDR2: LGHNA and YNFKEQ. The CDR3 is 16 residues long. The ends were cut back, 1 base at V and 5 bases at J, with 16 bases in the middle. This CDR3 reads CASSQGSGTRGDTQYF. In DNA, the CDR3 is TGTGCCAGCAGCCAAGGTAGCGGAACGCGCGGAGATACGCAGTATTTT.

The chain couples TRBV28 to TRBJ2-6; 8 bases agree with TRBD1. This CDR3 has 16 amino acids. In germline, CDR1 is MDHEN, CDR2 SYDVKM. Trimming took 8 bases from V and 2 from J; bases not matched to a gene: 8. The DNA of the CDR3 is TGTGCCAGCCAGACAGGGGCTTTGACTGGGGCCAACGTCCTGACTTTC. This encodes CASQTGALTGANVLTF. Filled out from reference TRBV28 and TRBJ2-6, the complete variable domain reads DVKVTQSSRYLVKRTGEKVFLECVQDMDHENMFWYRQDPGLGLRLIYFSYDVKMKEKGDIPEGYSVSREKKERFSLILESASTNQTSMYLCASQTGALTGANVLTFGAGSRLTVL.

The rearrangement links TRBV10-3 to TRBJ1-1; 9 nucleotides line up with TRBD1. Germline loops: CDR1 ENHRY, CDR2 SYGVKD. With 2 bases clipped from V and 10 bases from J, the junction kept 5 bases outside the gene matches. The CDR3 sequence is 13 residues long. In DNA form, the CDR3 reads TGTGCCATCAGTGAGCGGACAGGGGCTGGAGCTTTCTTT. As protein: CAISERTGAGAFF.

The V call is TRBV9, the J call TRBJ2-1, with D possibly matching TRBD2 (7 bases). The V gene's germline CDR1 is SGDLS and CDR2 YYNGEE. The CDR3 extends over 16 amino acids. V was clipped by 4 bases and J by 5 bases, with 19 bases between them. The CDR3 loop reads CASSPRGGGLNNEQFF. The CDR3 DNA sequence: TGTGCCAGCAGCCCGAGGGGGGGAGGACTTAACAATGAGCAGTTCTTC.

The V gene is TRBV4-2, the J gene TRBJ2-3; 10 bases fit TRBD2. Trimming at V came to 3 bases and at J to 3 bases, leaving 9 bases not matched to a gene. Looked up from germline, CDR1 is LGHNA and CDR2 is YNFKEQ. This CDR3 has 17 amino acids. The CDR3 region has the DNA TGTGCCAGCAGCCAGCAGCGGGGGGGGAGTAATACAGATACGCAGTATTTT. Residues: CASSQQRGGSNTDTQYF.

CDR3 sequence: CATSRDLVAGVNGEQYF. The CDR3 DNA reads TGTGCCACCAGCAGAGATTTAGTAGCGGGAGTGAATGGCGAGCAGTACTTC. The rearrangement joins TRBV15 to TRBJ2-7, with TRBD2 identical over 9 bases. Losses at the gene ends were 0 bases for V and 6 bases for J; bases not matched to a gene: 12. Looked up from germline, CDR1 is LNHNV and CDR2 is YYDKDF (reference sequence). The length of the CDR3 is 17 residues. Filled out from reference TRBV15 and TRBJ2-7, the complete variable domain reads DAMVIQNPRYQVTQFGKPVTLSCSQTLNHNVMYWYQQKSSQAPKLLFHYYDKDFNNEADTPDNFQSRRPNTSFCFLDIRSPGLGDTAMYLCATSRDLVAGVNGEQYFGPGTRLTVT.